Included here is one T cell receptor (beta chain) sequence, with context. The antigen it recognizes is unknown. No per-base quality is available; no much larger clone lies one base away. The pancreatic ductal adenocarcinoma patients who were selected had gone through surgery without receiving any neoadjuvant therapy. Peripheral blood was collected in heparin tubes, and PBMCs were isolated by histopaque density gradient and cryopreserved in around 11% DMSO. Using the DNeasy Blood and Tissue Kit along with Proteinase K and RNase treatment, genomic DNA was extracted from more than five PBMC specimens and 9 or 10 flash-frozen tumor specimens. The sample belongs to a study of T cells in pancreatic ductal adenocarcinoma (dated by TCRdb to 2015 to 2018). The study in broad terms: The work assessed suppressive cells as well as CD8+ T cells infiltrating resected pancreatic ductal adenocarcinoma, measuring their numbers, locations, and properties, in order to shed light on the adaptive T-cell response that occurs naturally.

Study-wide conclusions, independent of this receptor: There was no significant difference in T-cell clonality between tumor and blood, where mean clonality was roughly 0.11 for tumors and about 0.07 for blood. Since most people with pancreatic cancer show up with disease that cannot be operated on, the resected cohort was biased toward the minority who had early-stage disease. Compared with tumor samples, blood samples had more total productive templates and around 8-fold more unique clonotypes. Comparisons of clonality between tumor and blood may be biased toward lower diversity because tumors are enriched in CD45RO+ effector T cells rather than naive T cells.

TCR beta CDR3 regions were amplified from genomic DNA using the immunoSEQ hsTCRB kit. An Illumina HiSeq system was used for high-throughput TRB CDR3 sequencing. Per the source publication's procedure: Sequencing reads were analyzed with the immunoSEQ software, and nonproductive sequences with premature stops or frame-shifts were excluded. Clonality of the repertoire was calculated as one minus Shannon entropy normalized by log2 of the number of unique productive sequences. Drawn from immuneACCESS, this table holds only the in-frame rearrangements with V and J called that TCRdb kept. Clones are partly lost; checked studies trace under half to an unresolved V gene and leave the rest unexplained. The V and J calls and the clone size are those of that table, but D and trimming were determined from the DNA. Counted in this sample were around 94,000 clones; about 95% of them appeared once. The top ten constitute roughly 3% of the sample.

The sequenced material came from PBMCs. This sequence was found in a human donor with pancreatic ductal adenocarcinoma.

CDR3 sequence: CASSLTSGTTLGDTQYF. The DNA reads TGTGCCAGCAGTCTCACTAGCGGGACGACTTTGGGGGATACGCAGTATTTT. The V and J genes are TRBV28 and TRBJ2-3; 10 middle bases align to TRBD2. From its cysteine to its phenylalanine, the CDR3 spans 17 amino acids. The retained sequence is limited to the CDR3, 51 bases, with the frame set at the first base. The germline V end is reduced by 5 bases and the J end by 6 bases; junction bases left unmatched: 14. The germline V gene sets CDR1 to MDHEN and CDR2 to SYDVKM.